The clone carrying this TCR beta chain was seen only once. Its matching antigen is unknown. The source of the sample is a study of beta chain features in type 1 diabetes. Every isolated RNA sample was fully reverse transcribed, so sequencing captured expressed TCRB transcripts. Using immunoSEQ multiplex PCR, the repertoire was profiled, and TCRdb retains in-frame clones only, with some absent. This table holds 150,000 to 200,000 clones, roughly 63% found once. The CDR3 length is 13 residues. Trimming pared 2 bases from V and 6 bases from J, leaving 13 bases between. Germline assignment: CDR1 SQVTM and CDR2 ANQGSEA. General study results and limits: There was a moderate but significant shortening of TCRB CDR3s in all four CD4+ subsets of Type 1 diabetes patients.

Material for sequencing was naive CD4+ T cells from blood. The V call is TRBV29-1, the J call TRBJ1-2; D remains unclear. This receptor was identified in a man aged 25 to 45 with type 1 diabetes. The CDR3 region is CSVERIYSDGYTF. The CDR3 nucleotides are TGCAGCGTTGAAAGGATCTACTCGGATGGCTACACCTTC. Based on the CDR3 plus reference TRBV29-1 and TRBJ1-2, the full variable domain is SAVISQKPSRDICQRGTSLTIQCQVDSQVTMMFWYRQQPGQSLTLIATANQGSEATYESGFVIDKFPISRPNLTFSTLTVSNMSPEDSSIYLCSVERIYSDGYTFGSGTRLTVV.